What follows are 15 T cell receptor beta chains derived from one specimen sequenced in a study of blood T cells in healthy people across ages. It was with a sample-barcoded 5' primer and a J-beta primer mix that a second PCR of roughly 6 to 12 cycles was run. TCRdb reanalysed the 5' RACE reads using MiXCR and keeps one entry per CDR3 protein. Among 800,000 to 950,000 distinct CDR3 sequences listed, roughly 28% were seen once. These data were also filed under a second study, of T cells of mothers and their children.

Sequences were obtained from blood. These receptors all come from a woman between 35 and 50 years old in good health.

This chain connects TRBV6-4 to TRBJ2-2; possibly TRBD2 for D (5 bases). Looked up from germline, CDR1 is MRHNA and CDR2 is SNTAGT. This CDR3 region has 13 residues. V dropped 7 bases and J dropped 1 base, with 7 bases sitting between them. The chain's CDR3 is CASKAGNTGELFF. Here the CDR3 DNA reads TGTGCCAGCAAGGCGGGGAACACCGGGGAGCTGTTTTTT.

J is TRBJ2-7 and V is TRBV5-1; TRBD1 matches 8 bases. This CDR3 is 15 amino acids long. Trimming at V came to 3 bases and at J to 3 bases, leaving 8 bases not matched to a gene. Germline V CDR1 and CDR2: SGHRS, YFSETQ. The CDR3 is CASSSGQGPIYEQYF. The CDR3 DNA reads TGCGCCAGCAGCTCTGGACAGGGCCCAATCTACGAGCAGTACTTC.

At least ten counts were recorded for this clonotype. The rearrangement joins TRBV7-2 to TRBJ1-1; no reliable D call. From germline, CDR1 is SGHTA and CDR2 FQGNSA. The germline V and J ends were trimmed by 3 bases and 3 bases, with 8 bases remaining between them. CDR3 length equals 13 residues. The CDR3 protein is CASSFQEYTEAFF. The CDR3 bases are TGTGCCAGCAGCTTTCAGGAATACACTGAAGCTTTCTTT.

This clonotype was counted only a few times. The chain links TRBV7-2 to TRBJ2-3; either TRBD1 or TRBD2 may supply D (5 bases each). The CDR3 has 16 amino acids. Germline V gene data show CDR1 as SGHTA and CDR2 as FQGNSA. Trimming pared 1 base from V and 5 bases from J, leaving 16 bases between. This CDR3 is CASSLVGDQSLDTQYF. The CDR3 coding sequence is TGTGCCAGCAGCTTAGTGGGGGACCAGTCATTAGATACGCAGTATTTT.

This clonotype was counted between two and nine times. The chain has TRBV28 and TRBJ1-5; D uncertain. Germline V gene sequence: CDR1 MDHEN, CDR2 SYDVKM. The CDR3 has 16 residues. Trimming shortened V by 5 bases and J by 0 bases, and 14 bases separated the two germline ends. The CDR3 is CASSGRGVYSNQPQHF. The CDR3 nucleotides read TGTGCCAGCAGTGGGAGAGGCGTTTATAGCAATCAGCCCCAGCATTTT.

The chain joins TRBV24-1 to TRBJ2-7; weak D call: TRBD1 (5 bases). TRBJ2-5 matches the DNA end more closely, so the J call is doubtful. CDR3 length equals 15 residues. CDR1 and CDR2 from the germline V gene are KGHDR and SFDVKD. This CDR3 is CATSDSYRLKETQYF. The DNA for the CDR3 is TGTGCCACCAGTGATTCCTACAGGCTTAAAGAGACCCAGTACTTC.

Remarks on this clonotype: This could be a read error, since a much larger clone is one nucleotide away. This rearrangement joins TRBV29-1 to TRBJ1-2, with unresolved D. The CDR3 is made up of 10 amino acids. The germline V gene has CDR1 SQVTM and CDR2 ANQGSEA. In DNA, the CDR3 is TGCAGCGTTCTGGGATCTGGCGACACCTTC. This translates into CSVLGSGDTF.

This chain connects TRBV28 to TRBJ1-1; D not resolved. Between the trimmed V and J ends, which lost 2 bases and 1 base, there was a span of 26 bases. The CDR3 has 20 residues. Germline-derived CDR1 and CDR2 are MDHEN and SYDVKM. CDR3 in amino acids: CASSLRHGRSGRLANTEAFF. The CDR3 DNA reads as TGTGCCAGCAGTTTACGACACGGAAGGTCTGGAAGGTTGGCGAACACTGAAGCTTTCTTT.

V is TRBV12-3 or TRBV12-4 and J is TRBJ2-1; TRBD2 matches at 12 bases. V was clipped by 6 bases and J by 6 bases; unmatched bases: 6. The CDR3 loop spans 15 amino acids. CDR3 loop: CASRTTSGGFNEQFF. The CDR3 DNA reads TGTGCCAGCAGAACAACTAGCGGGGGGTTCAATGAGCAGTTCTTC.

On this clonotype: Lacking the conserved final phenylalanine or tryptophan, this CDR3 likely reflects a read error. This rearrangement joins TRBV20-1 to TRBJ1-1; no reliable D call. V lost 1 base and J lost 1, with 7 bases in between. The CDR3 totals 13 residues. Germline values: CDR1 DFQATT, CDR2 SNEGSKA (reference sequence). CDR3 amino acids: CSARGPWNTEAFL. The CDR3 DNA is TGCAGTGCTAGAGGGCCCTGGAACACTGAAGCTTTCTTG.

This clonotype appeared a few times. The chain carries TRBV20-1 and TRBJ2-3; either TRBD1 or TRBD2 may supply D (5 bases each). CDR1 DFQATT and CDR2 SNEGSKA come from the germline V gene (reference sequence). Trimming shortened V by 6 bases and J by 0 bases, and 19 bases separated the two germline ends. The CDR3 is made up of 16 amino acids. The CDR3 sequence is CSAPLLGVLSTDTQYF. DNA of the CDR3: TGCAGTGCCCCCCTATTGGGGGTGCTTAGCACAGATACGCAGTATTTT.

The V and J genes are TRBV7-9 and TRBJ2-3; TRBD2 agrees at 8 bases. Germline loops: CDR1 SEHNR, CDR2 FQNEAQ (reference sequence). The junction had 6 bases not matched to a gene; V was cut back by 1 base and J by 3 bases. The CDR3 spans 16 residues. CDR3 sequence reads: CASSLGHGLATDTQYF. The DNA of the CDR3 is TGTGCCAGCAGCTTAGGTCATGGACTAGCAACAGATACGCAGTATTTT.

The CDR3 coding sequence is TGTGCCACCAGCAGACCCCGCACTGAAGCTTTCTTT. It encodes CATSRPRTEAFF. V is TRBV15 and J is TRBJ1-1; unclear D gene. V was trimmed by 2 bases and J by 4 bases, leaving 5 bases between them. Germline CDR1 LNHNV, CDR2 YYDKDF (reference sequence). The CDR3 sequence is 12 residues long.

This clonotype came up a few times. The chain joins TRBV20-1 to TRBJ1-2; 7 bases match TRBD1. V was pared by 5 bases and J by 4 bases, with 10 bases of the junction left unmatched. This CDR3 is built from 14 residues. Looked up from germline, CDR1 is DFQATT and CDR2 is SNEGSKA (reference sequence). The DNA of the CDR3 is TGCAGTGCTGACCGGGACAGACCACCCTATGGCTACACCTTC. This encodes CSADRDRPPYGYTF.

The genes are TRBV27 and TRBJ1-5; TRBD1 matches 8 bases. This CDR3 comprises 15 residues. The V segment lost 6 bases and the J segment 1 base; nucleotides outside the gene matches: 5. Germline V gene data show CDR1 as MNHEY and CDR2 as SMNVEV (reference sequence). The CDR3 region has the DNA TGTGCCAGCAGGCAGACAGGGGACAGCAATCAGCCCCAGCATTTT. Protein: CASRQTGDSNQPQHF.